The clone carrying this T cell receptor (beta chain) came up once. Its antigen remains unidentified. What was amplified from RNA transcripts were TCR beta CDR3 regions. In the first-round RT-PCR of the TCR CDR3, the HTBI primer set was used. Via MiXCR, TCRdb re-called the multiplex PCR reads, giving one row per CDR3 protein. This sample has some 510,000 distinct CDR3 sequences, with 40% to 55% found just once. This entry belongs to a study of T cells in Graves' hyperthyroidism and ophthalmopathy. Study-wide points: Among clonotypes expanded in thyroid above 0.001, most were also found in blood.

V was cut by 4 bases and J by 0 bases, with 18 bases left in between. The CDR3 is 17 amino acids. Germline V CDR1 and CDR2: MGHDK, SYGVNS. The chain has TRBV25-1 and TRBJ2-5; TRBD2 might be the D (6 bases). This clonotype was obtained from a woman between 18 and 29 years old with Graves' hyperthyroidism. Sequenced: peripheral blood or thyroid tissue (not recorded which). CDR3 protein: CASSASERAWYQETQYF. For the CDR3, the DNA is TGTGCCAGCAGTGCCAGCGAGCGGGCTTGGTACCAAGAGACCCAGTACTTC.